This entry lists 7 T cell receptor beta chains sequenced from one sample in a study of blood T cell repertoires in COVID-19. The protocol was immunoSEQ multiplex PCR, while the TCRdb copy is restricted to in-frame clones and leaves out a portion. Counted here are 75,000 to 80,000 clones, 88% occurring once; the ten biggest clones make up over 8.5%. The specimen was peripheral blood. Every receptor here comes from a human donor in a cohort sampled during active COVID-19.

The gene calls are TRBV5-6 and TRBJ1-1; D possibly corresponds to TRBD1 (5 bases). V lost 2 bases to trimming and J lost 4 bases, with 12 bases between them. The CDR3 is 14 amino acids. Germline V gene lookup returns CDR1 SGHDT and CDR2 YYEEEE. The CDR3 sequence: CASSLTSGITEAFF. The DNA for the CDR3 is TGTGCCAGCAGCTTAACTTCAGGGATCACTGAAGCTTTCTTT.

This chain uses TRBV18 with TRBJ1-5; 9 bases fit TRBD1. With V trimmed by 6 bases and J by 5 bases, 5 bases remained unmatched. The CDR3 covers 14 residues. In germline, CDR1 is KGHSH, CDR2 LQKENI. CDR3 in DNA: TGTGCCAGCTCGGGGACAGGGCGGGATCAGCCCCAGCATTTT. Translated: CASSGTGRDQPQHF.

V usage is TRBV28 and J usage is TRBJ2-1, with 7 bases lining up with TRBD1. From germline, CDR1 is MDHEN and CDR2 SYDVKM. Trimming removed 5 bases from V and 10 bases from J; junction bases left unmatched: 8. The CDR3 runs to 13 residues. The CDR3 nucleotides read TGTGCCAGCAGTCGACAGGGCGAGAGGGAGCAGTTCTTC. Protein sequence: CASSRQGEREQFF.

The chain employs TRBV19 and TRBJ1-1; D is unclear. The germline CDR1 and CDR2 sequences are LNHDA and SQIVND (reference sequence). The V gene lost 7 bases and the J gene lost 1 base, with 7 bases spanning the gap. The CDR3 loop spans 12 amino acids. The CDR3 sequence: CASNLGNTEAFF. The CDR3 DNA is TGTGCCAGTAACCTAGGGAACACTGAAGCTTTCTTT.

The chain couples TRBV23-1 to TRBJ1-1, with 10 bases fitting TRBD1. TRBV23-1 is noted as an ORF with a role that remains uncertain. This CDR3 comprises 14 residues. V shed 5 bases and J 12 bases; nucleotides not matched to a gene: 12. This chain's CDR3 is CASSYLGQGEGTFF. In DNA, the CDR3 is TGCGCCAGCAGTTACCTAGGACAGGGGGAGGGAACTTTCTTT.

The V gene is TRBV30, the J gene TRBJ2-7; D perhaps matches TRBD2 (6 bases). The V end lost 3 bases, the J end lost 5 bases, and 11 bases lay between the germline ends. This CDR3 has 12 amino acids. The V gene's germline CDR1 is GTSNPN and CDR2 SVGIG (reference sequence). CDR3 loop: CAWSGSGDEQYF. The DNA of the CDR3 is TGTGCCTGGAGCGGGAGTGGCGACGAGCAGTACTTC.

The J gene is TRBJ2-1, the V gene TRBV7-8; TRBD2 matches at 11 bases. The CDR3 has 15 amino acids. The germline V gene encodes CDR1 SGHVS and CDR2 FQNEAQ. V was pared by 8 bases and J by 3 bases, with 6 bases of the junction left unmatched. The CDR3 is CASSGTSGNYNEQFF. The CDR3 bases are TGTGCCAGCTCGGGGACTAGCGGTAACTACAATGAGCAGTTCTTC.